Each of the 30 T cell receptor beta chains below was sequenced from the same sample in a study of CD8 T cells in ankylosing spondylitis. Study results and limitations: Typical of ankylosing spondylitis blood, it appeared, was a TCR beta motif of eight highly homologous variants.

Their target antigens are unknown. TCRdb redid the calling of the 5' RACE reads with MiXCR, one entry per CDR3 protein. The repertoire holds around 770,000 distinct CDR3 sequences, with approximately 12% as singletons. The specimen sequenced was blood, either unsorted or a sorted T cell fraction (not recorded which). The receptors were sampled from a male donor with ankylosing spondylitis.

The CDR3 DNA reads TGTGCCAGCAGCCTATCAGACGGGAACACTGAAGCTTTCTTT. It encodes CASSLSDGNTEAFF. This chain uses TRBV7-9 with TRBJ1-1, with D uncertain. The germline gives CDR1 SEHNR, CDR2 FQNEAQ (reference sequence). Trimming took 5 bases from V and 1 from J, leaving 11 bases between them. The CDR3 sequence is 14 residues long.

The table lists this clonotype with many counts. The CDR3 DNA follows: TGCAGCGTTGTGGGGGGGCTTCGAAAGAACACTGAAGCTTTCTTT. Translated: CSVVGGLRKNTEAFF. The V and J genes are TRBV29-1 and TRBJ1-1; weak D call: TRBD1 (6 bases). Deletions cut 4 bases from V and 1 base from J, with 16 bases between. CDR3 size: 15 residues. Germline-derived CDR1 and CDR2 are SQVTM and ANQGSEA. Together with reference TRBV29-1 and TRBJ1-1, the CDR3 gives the full variable domain: SAVISQKPSRDICQRGTSLTIQCQVDSQVTMMFWYRQQPGQSLTLIATANQGSEATYESGFVIDKFPISRPNLTFSTLTVSNMSPEDSSIYLCSVVGGLRKNTEAFFGQGTRLTVV.

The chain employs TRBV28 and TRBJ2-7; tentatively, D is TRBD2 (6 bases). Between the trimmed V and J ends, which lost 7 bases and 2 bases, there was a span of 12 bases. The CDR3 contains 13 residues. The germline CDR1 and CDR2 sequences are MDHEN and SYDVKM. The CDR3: CASNGGAAYEQYF. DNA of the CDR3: TGTGCCAGCAACGGCGGGGCCGCCTACGAGCAGTACTTC.

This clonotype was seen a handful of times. The CDR3 sequence is CASNRLPGLGEKLFF. Written as DNA, the CDR3 is TGTGCCAGCAACCGTTTACCGGGTCTCGGTGAAAAACTGTTTTTT. The rearrangement uses TRBV7-8 and TRBJ1-4; unclear D gene. Germline V CDR1 and CDR2: SGHVS, FQNEAQ. Trimming shortened V by 7 bases and J by 7 bases, and 19 bases separated the two germline ends. This CDR3 is 15 amino acids long.

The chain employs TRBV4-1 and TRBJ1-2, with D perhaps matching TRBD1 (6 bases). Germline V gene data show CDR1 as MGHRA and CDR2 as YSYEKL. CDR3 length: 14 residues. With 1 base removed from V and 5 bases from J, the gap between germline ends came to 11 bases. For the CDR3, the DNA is TGCGCCAGCAGCCAAGGAGGGGGAAGATATGGCTACACCTTC. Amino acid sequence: CASSQGGGRYGYTF.

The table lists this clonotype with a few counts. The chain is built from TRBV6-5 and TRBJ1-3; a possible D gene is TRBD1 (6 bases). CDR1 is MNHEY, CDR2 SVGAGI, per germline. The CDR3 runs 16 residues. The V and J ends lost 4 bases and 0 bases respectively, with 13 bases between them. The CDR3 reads CASSSLQGHSGNTIYF. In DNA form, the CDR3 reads TGTGCCAGCAGTTCTCTACAGGGCCACTCTGGAAACACCATATATTTT.

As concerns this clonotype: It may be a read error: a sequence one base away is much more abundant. The CDR3 here is CASRRSSQGLGTPLHF. The CDR3, as DNA: TGTGCCAGCAGACGCTCATCACAGGGGTTGGGTACACCCCTCCACTTT. V and J are TRBV12-3 or TRBV12-4 and TRBJ1-6, with 7 bases matching TRBD1. The V and J ends lost 6 bases and 11 bases, in that order; junction bases with no gene match: 16. This CDR3 is 16 amino acids long.

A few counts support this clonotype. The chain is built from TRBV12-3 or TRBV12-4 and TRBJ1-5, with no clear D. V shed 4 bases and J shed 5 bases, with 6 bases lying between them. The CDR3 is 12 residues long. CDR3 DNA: TGTGCCAGCAGTTCCTCCCATCAGCCCCAGCATTTT. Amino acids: CASSSSHQPQHF.

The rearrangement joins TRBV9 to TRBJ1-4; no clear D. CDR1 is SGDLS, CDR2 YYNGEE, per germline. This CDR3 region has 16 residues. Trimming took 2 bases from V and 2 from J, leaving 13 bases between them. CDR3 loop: CASSVDGRATNEKLFF. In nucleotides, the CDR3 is TGTGCCAGCAGCGTTGATGGGAGGGCGACTAATGAAAAACTGTTTTTT.

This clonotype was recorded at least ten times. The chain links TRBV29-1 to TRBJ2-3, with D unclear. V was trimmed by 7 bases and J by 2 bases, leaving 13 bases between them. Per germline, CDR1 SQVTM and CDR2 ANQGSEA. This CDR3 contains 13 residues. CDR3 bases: TGCAGCGCCGACGCAGAGCTCACAGATACGCAGTATTTT. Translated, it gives CSADAELTDTQYF.

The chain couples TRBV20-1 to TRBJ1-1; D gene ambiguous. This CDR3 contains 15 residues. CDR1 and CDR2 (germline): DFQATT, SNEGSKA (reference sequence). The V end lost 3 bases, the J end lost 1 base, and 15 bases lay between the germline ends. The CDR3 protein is CSASFVLWGNTEAFF. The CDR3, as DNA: TGCAGTGCTAGTTTCGTTTTATGGGGGAACACTGAAGCTTTCTTT.

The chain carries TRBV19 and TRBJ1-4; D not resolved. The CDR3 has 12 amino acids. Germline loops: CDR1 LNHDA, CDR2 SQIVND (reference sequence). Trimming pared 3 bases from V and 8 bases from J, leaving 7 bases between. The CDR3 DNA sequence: TGTGCCAGTAGTATGAGTGGCGAAAAACTGTTTTTT. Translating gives CASSMSGEKLFF.

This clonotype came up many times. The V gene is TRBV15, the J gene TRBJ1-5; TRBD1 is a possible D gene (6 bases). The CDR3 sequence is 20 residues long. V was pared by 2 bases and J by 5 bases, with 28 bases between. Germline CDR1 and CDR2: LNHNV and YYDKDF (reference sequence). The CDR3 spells CATSRHLPGGHGAVDQPQHF. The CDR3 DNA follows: TGTGCCACCAGCAGACACCTCCCGGGGGGACACGGGGCGGTCGATCAGCCCCAGCATTTT.

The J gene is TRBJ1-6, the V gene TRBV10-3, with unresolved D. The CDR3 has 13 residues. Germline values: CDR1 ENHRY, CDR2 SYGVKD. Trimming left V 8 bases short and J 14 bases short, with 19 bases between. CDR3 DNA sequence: TGTGCCATCTCGGAATCGGACTCCGTAACCCTCCACTTT. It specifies CAISESDSVTLHF.

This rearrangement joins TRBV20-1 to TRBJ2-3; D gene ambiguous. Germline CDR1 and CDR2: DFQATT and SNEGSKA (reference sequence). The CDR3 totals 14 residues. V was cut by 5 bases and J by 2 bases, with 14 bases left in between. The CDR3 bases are TGCAGTGCTCCCCGTTCGGCAGCCACAGATACGCAGTATTTT. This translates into CSAPRSAATDTQYF.

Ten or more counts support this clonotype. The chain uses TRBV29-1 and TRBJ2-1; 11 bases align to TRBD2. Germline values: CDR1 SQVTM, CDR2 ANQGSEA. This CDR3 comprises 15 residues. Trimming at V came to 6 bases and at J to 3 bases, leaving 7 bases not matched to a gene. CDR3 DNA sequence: TGCAGCGTCAGGGGACTAGCGGAAAGCTACAATGAGCAGTTCTTC. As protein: CSVRGLAESYNEQFF.

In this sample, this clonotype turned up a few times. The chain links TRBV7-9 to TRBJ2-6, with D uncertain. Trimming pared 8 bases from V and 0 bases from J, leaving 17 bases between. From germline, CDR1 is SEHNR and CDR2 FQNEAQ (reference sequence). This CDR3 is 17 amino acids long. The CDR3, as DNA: TGTGCCAGCCTTCAATATGGCCTTTCCTCTGGGGCCAACGTCCTGACTTTC. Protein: CASLQYGLSSGANVLTF.

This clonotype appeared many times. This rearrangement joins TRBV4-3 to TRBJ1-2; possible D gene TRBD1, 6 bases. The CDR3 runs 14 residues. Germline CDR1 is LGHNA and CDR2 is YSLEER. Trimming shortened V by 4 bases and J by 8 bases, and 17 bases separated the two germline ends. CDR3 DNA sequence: TGCGCCAGCAGCCCGCGGACAGTAGCGTCCGGCTACACCTTC. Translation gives CASSPRTVASGYTF.

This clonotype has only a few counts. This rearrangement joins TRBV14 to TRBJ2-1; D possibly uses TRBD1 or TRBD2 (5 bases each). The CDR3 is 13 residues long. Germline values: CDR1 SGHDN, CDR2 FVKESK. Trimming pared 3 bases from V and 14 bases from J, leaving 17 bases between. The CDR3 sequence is CASSQKGDAEEFF. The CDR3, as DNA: TGTGCCAGCAGCCAGAAAGGGGATGCGGAGGAGTTCTTC.

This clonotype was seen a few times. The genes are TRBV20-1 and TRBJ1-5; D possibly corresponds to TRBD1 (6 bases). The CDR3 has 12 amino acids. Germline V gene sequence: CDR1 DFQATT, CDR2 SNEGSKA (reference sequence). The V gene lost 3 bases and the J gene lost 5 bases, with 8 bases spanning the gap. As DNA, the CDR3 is TGCAGTGCTAGGCCAGGGGATCAGCCCCAGCATTTT. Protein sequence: CSARPGDQPQHF.

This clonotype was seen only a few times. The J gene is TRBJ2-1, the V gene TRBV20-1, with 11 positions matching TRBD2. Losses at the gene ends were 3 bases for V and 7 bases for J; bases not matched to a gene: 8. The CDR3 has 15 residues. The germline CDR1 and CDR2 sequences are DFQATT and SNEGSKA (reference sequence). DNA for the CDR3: TGCAGTGCTAGCCGCGGGACTAGCGGCTTAAATGAGCAGTTCTTC. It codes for CSASRGTSGLNEQFF.

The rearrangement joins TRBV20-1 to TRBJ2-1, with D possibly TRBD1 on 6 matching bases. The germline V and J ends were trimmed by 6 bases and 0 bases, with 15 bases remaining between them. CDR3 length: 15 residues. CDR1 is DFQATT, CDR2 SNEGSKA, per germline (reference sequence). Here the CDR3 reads CSAQGSASSYNEQFF. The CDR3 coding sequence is TGCAGTGCCCAGGGGAGCGCCAGCTCCTACAATGAGCAGTTCTTC.

The CDR3 sequence is CASSSRTSGSIYEQYF. CDR3 bases: TGTGCCAGCAGCTCTCGGACTAGCGGGAGTATCTACGAGCAGTACTTC. V usage is TRBV7-9 and J usage is TRBJ2-7, with 13 nucleotides matching TRBD2. This CDR3 has 16 residues. V was pared by 4 bases and J by 3 bases, with 6 bases of the junction left unmatched. CDR1 is SEHNR and CDR2 is FQNEAQ in the germline V gene (reference sequence).

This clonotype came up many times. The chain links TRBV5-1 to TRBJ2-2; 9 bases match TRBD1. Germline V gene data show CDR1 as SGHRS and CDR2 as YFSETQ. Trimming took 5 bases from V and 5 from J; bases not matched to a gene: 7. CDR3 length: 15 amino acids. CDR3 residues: CASRAGTGFTGELFF. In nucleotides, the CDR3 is TGCGCCAGCAGAGCCGGGACAGGGTTTACCGGGGAGCTGTTTTTT. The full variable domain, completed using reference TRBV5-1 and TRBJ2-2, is KAGVTQTPRYLIKTRGQQVTLSCSPISGHRSVSWYQQTPGQGLQFLFEYFSETQRNKGNFPGRFSGRQFSNSRSEMNVSTLELGDSALYLCASRAGTGFTGELFFGEGSRLTVL.

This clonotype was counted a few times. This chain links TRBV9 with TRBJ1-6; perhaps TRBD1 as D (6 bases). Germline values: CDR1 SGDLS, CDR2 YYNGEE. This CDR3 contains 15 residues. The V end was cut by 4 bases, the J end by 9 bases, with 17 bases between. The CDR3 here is CASSPRGERFSPLHF. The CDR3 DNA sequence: TGTGCCAGCAGCCCGAGGGGGGAAAGATTTTCACCCCTCCACTTT.

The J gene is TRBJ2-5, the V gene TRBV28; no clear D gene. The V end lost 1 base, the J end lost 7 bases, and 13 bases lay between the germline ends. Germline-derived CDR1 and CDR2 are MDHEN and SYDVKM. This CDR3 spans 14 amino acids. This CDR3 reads CASSLLGRRGTQYF. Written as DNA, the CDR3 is TGTGCCAGCAGTTTATTGGGCCGCAGAGGGACCCAGTACTTC.

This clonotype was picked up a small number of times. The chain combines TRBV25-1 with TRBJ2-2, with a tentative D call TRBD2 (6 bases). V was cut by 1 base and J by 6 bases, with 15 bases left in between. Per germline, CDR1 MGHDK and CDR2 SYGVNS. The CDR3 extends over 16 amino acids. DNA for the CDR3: TGTGCCAGCAGTGAATCGTCGGGCAGGAGGGCCGGGGAGCTGTTTTTT. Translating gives CASSESSGRRAGELFF.

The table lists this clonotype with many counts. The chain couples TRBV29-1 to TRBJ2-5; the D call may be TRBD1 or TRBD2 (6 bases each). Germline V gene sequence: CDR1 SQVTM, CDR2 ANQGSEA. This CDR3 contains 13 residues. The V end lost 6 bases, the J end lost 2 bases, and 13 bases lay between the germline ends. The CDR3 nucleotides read TGCAGCGTCGCCGGGGGCCTGCAAGAGACCCAGTACTTC. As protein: CSVAGGLQETQYF.

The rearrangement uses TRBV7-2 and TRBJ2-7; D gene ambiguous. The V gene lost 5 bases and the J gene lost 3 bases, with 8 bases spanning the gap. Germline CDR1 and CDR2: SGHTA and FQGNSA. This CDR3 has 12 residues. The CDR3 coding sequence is TGTGCCAGCAGCGTACCGTACTACGAGCAGTACTTC. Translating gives CASSVPYYEQYF.

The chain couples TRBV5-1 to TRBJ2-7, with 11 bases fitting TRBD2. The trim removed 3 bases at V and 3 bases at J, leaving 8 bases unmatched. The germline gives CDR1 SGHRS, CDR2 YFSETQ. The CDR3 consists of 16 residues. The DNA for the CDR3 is TGCGCCAGCAGCTCGACTAGCGGGGCTCCCTTCTACGAGCAGTACTTC. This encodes CASSSTSGAPFYEQYF. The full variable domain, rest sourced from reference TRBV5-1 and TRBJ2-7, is KAGVTQTPRYLIKTRGQQVTLSCSPISGHRSVSWYQQTPGQGLQFLFEYFSETQRNKGNFPGRFSGRQFSNSRSEMNVSTLELGDSALYLCASSSTSGAPFYEQYFGPGTRLTVT.